Presented here are 5 T cell receptor beta chains from one specimen sequenced in a study of human T cells and chemical hapten exposure (dated by TCRdb to about 2021). The time point label corresponds to: pre-sensitization, week 0. The treatment or condition label, as the study defines it: therapeutic diphenylcyclopropenone sensitization with weekly scalp DPC. Library generation was performed with RACE. The run used a NextSeq 500. TCRdb passed the public sequencing reads through fastp at Q25 and MiXCR, retaining productive beta sequences. Rows merge per CDR3 protein into single entries with the most common DNA and genes. The sample data list more than 80,000 distinct CDR3 sequences, and around 12% of these were observed just once. The top ten clonotypes cover 1.5% to 2% of the sample. Sequenced here: whole blood, sampled in connection with sensitization to the hapten diphenylcyclopropenone (DPC). These receptors were obtained from a woman aged 45-65 years with alopecia areata. Some clones in this sample may be carry-over from other donors' samples.

In this sample, this clonotype turned up many times. The rearrangement joins TRBV6-2 or TRBV6-3 to TRBJ1-6; the D gene is possibly TRBD1 (5 bases). Trimming left V 6 bases short and J 10 bases short, with 13 bases between. Germline V lookup: CDR1 MNHEY, CDR2 SVGEGT. This CDR3 region has 13 residues. The CDR3 loop is CASRRQMNSPLHF. For the CDR3, the DNA is TGTGCCAGCAGGAGACAGATGAACTCACCCCTCCACTTT.

The chain couples TRBV10-3 to TRBJ2-7, with D unresolved. This CDR3 has 15 residues. Germline-derived CDR1 and CDR2 are ENHRY and SYGVKD. V gave up 6 bases and J gave up 2 bases, with 17 bases separating them. CDR3 in DNA: TGTGCCATCAGCGCCCTCGATGTGATCACCTACGAGCAGTACTTC. Translation: CAISALDVITYEQYF.

The CDR3 nucleotides read TGTGCCAGCAGCTTAGAAGGGGGGCTGATCACAGATACGCAGTATTTT. It yields the protein CASSLEGGLITDTQYF. V usage is TRBV11-2 and J usage is TRBJ2-3, with D perhaps TRBD1 or TRBD2 (6 bases each). Germline-derived CDR1 and CDR2 are SGHAT and FQNNGV. The CDR3 covers 16 residues. Trimming stripped 0 bases from V and 2 bases from J, with 12 bases between.

J is TRBJ2-3 and V is TRBV6-5; possibly TRBD1 or TRBD2 for D (5 bases each). The CDR3 sequence is 17 residues long. Germline V gene data show CDR1 as MNHEY and CDR2 as SVGAGI. The V and J ends lost 0 bases and 5 bases respectively, with 18 bases between them. CDR3 region: CASSYSIYGGPQDTQYF. The CDR3 DNA reads as TGTGCCAGCAGTTACTCGATTTATGGGGGTCCACAAGATACGCAGTATTTT.

The sample holds a few counts of this clonotype. The V gene is TRBV29-1, the J gene TRBJ1-5; possibly TRBD1 for D (6 bases). CDR1 and CDR2 from the germline V gene are SQVTM and ANQGSEA. The CDR3 spans 15 residues. Trimming removed 4 bases at V and 0 bases at J, with 13 bases between. The CDR3 sequence: CSVGQGTDSNQPQHF. DNA of the CDR3: TGCAGCGTTGGTCAGGGGACCGATAGCAATCAGCCCCAGCATTTT.